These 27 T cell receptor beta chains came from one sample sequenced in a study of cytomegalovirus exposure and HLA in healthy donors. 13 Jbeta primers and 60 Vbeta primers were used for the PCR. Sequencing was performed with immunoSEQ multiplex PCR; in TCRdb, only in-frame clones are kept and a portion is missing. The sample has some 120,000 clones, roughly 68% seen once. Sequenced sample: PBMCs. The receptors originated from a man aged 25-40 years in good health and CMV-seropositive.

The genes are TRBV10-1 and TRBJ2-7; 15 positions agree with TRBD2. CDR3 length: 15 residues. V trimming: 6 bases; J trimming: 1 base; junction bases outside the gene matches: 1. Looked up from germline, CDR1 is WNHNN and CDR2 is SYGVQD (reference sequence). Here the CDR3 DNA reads TGCGCCAGCAGGGGACTAGCGGGAGGTTCCTACGAGCAGTACGTC. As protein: CASRGLAGGSYEQYV.

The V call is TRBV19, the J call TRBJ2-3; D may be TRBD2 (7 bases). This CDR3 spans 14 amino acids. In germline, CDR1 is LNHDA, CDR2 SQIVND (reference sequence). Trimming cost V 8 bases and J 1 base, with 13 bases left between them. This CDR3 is CASGEGDRTDTQYF. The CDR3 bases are TGTGCCAGTGGGGAGGGGGATCGCACAGATACGCAGTATTTT.

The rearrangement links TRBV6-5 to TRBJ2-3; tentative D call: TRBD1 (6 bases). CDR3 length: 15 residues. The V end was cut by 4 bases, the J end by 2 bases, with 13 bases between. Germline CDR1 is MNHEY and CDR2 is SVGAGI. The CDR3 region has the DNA TGTGCCAGCAGTTCCCAGGGGATCCCCACAGATACGCAGTATTTT. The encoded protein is CASSSQGIPTDTQYF.

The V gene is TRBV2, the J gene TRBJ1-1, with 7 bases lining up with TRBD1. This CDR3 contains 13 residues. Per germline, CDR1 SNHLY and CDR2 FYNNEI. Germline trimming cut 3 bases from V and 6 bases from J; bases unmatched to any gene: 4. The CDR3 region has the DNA TGTGCCAGCAGTGAGACAGGGCAGGCTGAAGCTTTCTTT. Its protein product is CASSETGQAEAFF. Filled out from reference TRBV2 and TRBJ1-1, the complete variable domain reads EPEVTQTPSHQVTQMGQEVILRCVPISNHLYFYWYRQILGQKVEFLVSFYNNEISEKSEIFDDQFSVERPDGSNFTLKIRSTKLEDSAMYFCASSETGQAEAFFGQGTRLTVV.

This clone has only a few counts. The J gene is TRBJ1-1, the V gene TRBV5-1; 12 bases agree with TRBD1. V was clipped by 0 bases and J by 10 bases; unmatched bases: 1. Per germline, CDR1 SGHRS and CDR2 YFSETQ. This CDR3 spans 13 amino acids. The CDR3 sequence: CASSLGDRGRAFF. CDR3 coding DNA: TGCGCCAGCAGCTTGGGGGACAGGGGGCGAGCTTTCTTT.

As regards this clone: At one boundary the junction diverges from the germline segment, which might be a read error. The CDR3, as DNA: TGTGCCTGGCTTTGGCCCGGGACAAATAATGAAAAACTGCTTTTT. Translation gives CAWLWPGTNNEKLLF. The gene calls are TRBV30 and TRBJ1-4, with TRBD1 as a possible D gene (6 bases). The CDR3 has 15 amino acids. From germline, CDR1 is GTSNPN and CDR2 SVGIG (reference sequence).

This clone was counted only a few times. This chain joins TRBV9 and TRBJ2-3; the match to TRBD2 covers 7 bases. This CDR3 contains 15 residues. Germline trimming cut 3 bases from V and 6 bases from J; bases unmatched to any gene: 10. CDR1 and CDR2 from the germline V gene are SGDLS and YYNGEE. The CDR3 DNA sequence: TGTGCCAGCAGCGCGGGGGGACTCCGCGCGGATACGCAGTATTTT. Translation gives CASSAGGLRADTQYF.

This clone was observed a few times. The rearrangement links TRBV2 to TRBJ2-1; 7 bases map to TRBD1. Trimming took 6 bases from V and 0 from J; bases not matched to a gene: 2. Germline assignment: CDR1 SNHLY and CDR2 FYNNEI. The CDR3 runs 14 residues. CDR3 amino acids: CASRGDSSYNEQFF. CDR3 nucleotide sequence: TGTGCCAGCAGGGGGGACAGCTCCTACAATGAGCAGTTCTTC. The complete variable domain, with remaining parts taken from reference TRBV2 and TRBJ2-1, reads EPEVTQTPSHQVTQMGQEVILRCVPISNHLYFYWYRQILGQKVEFLVSFYNNEISEKSEIFDDQFSVERPDGSNFTLKIRSTKLEDSAMYFCASRGDSSYNEQFFGPGTRLTVL.

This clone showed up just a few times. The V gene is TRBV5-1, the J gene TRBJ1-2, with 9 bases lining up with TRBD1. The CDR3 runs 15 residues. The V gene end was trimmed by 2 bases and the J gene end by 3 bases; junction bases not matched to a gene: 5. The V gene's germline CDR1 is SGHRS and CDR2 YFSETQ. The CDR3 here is CASSFLTGGDYGYTF. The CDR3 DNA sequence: TGCGCCAGCAGCTTCTTGACAGGGGGAGACTATGGCTACACCTTC.

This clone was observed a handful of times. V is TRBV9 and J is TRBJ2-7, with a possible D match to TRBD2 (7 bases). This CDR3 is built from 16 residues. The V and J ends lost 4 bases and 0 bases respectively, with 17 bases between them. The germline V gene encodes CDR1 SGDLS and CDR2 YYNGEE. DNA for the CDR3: TGTGCCAGCAGCCCTTCGGCGGGGGCTCCCTCCTACGAGCAGTACGTC. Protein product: CASSPSAGAPSYEQYV.

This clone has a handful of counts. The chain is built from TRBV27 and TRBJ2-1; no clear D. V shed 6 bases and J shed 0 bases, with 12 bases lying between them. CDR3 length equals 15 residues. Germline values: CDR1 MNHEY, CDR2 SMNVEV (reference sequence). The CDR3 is CASSLSASSYNEQFF. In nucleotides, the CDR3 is TGTGCCAGCAGCCTAAGCGCCTCCTCCTACAATGAGCAGTTCTTC.

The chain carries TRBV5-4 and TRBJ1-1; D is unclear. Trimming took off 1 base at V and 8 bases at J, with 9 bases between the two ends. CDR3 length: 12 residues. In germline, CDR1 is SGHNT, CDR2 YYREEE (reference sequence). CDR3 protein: CASSLNSLEAFF. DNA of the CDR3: TGTGCCAGCAGCTTGAACAGCCTGGAAGCTTTCTTT.

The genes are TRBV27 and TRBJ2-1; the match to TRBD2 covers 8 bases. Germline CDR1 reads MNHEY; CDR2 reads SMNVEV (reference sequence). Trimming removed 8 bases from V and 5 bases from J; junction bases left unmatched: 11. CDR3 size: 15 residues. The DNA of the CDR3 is TGTGCCAGCGTGCCTGCGGGGGGCCTGAACAATGAGCAGTTCTTC. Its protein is CASVPAGGLNNEQFF.

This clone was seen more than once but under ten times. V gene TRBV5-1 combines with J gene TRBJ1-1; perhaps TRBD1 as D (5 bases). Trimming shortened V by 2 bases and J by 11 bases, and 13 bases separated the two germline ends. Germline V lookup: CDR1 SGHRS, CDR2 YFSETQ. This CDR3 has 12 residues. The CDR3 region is CASSLQQDEAFF. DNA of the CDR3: TGCGCCAGCAGCTTACAACAGGACGAGGCTTTCTTT.

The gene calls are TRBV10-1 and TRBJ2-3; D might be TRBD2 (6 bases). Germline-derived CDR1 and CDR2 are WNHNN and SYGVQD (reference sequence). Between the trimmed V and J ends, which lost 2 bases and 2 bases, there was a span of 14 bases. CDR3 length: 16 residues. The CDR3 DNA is TGCGCCAGCAGTGAGAGGGAGGACTTCTACACAGATACGCAGTATTTT. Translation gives CASSEREDFYTDTQYF.

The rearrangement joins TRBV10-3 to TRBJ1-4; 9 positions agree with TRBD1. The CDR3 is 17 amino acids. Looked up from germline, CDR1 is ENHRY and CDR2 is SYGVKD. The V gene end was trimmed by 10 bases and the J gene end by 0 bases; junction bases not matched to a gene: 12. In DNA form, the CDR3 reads TGTGCCACGGGCGAAACAGGGGGCCTTGCAACTAATGAAAAACTGTTTTTT. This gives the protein CATGETGGLATNEKLFF.

Here the CDR3 reads CASSLGGDVNEQYV. As DNA, the CDR3 is TGTGCCAGCAGCTTGGGCGGGGACGTAAACGAGCAGTACGTC. The J gene is TRBJ2-7, the V gene TRBV5-4; D perhaps matches TRBD2 (6 bases). Trimming pared 0 bases from V and 5 bases from J, leaving 12 bases between. The CDR3 totals 14 residues. CDR1 is SGHNT and CDR2 is YYREEE in the germline V gene (reference sequence).

The CDR3: CASSLVRTGPYEQYF. The CDR3 nucleotides read TGTGCCAGCAGTTTAGTTCGGACAGGGCCCTACGAGCAGTACTTC. The chain combines TRBV28 with TRBJ2-7; TRBD1 matches 8 bases. Germline V gene sequence: CDR1 MDHEN, CDR2 SYDVKM. The V gene end was trimmed by 2 bases and the J gene end by 2 bases; junction bases not matched to a gene: 5. The CDR3 is made up of 15 amino acids.

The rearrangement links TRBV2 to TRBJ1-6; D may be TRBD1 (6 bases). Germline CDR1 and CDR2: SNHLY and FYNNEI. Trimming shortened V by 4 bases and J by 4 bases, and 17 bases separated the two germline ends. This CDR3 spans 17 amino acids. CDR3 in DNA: TGTGCCAGCAGTGTGGAACAGGGCCTAACTTATAATTCACCCCTCCACTTT. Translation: CASSVEQGLTYNSPLHF. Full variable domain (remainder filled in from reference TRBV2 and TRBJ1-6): EPEVTQTPSHQVTQMGQEVILRCVPISNHLYFYWYRQILGQKVEFLVSFYNNEISEKSEIFDDQFSVERPDGSNFTLKIRSTKLEDSAMYFCASSVEQGLTYNSPLHFGNGTRLTVT.

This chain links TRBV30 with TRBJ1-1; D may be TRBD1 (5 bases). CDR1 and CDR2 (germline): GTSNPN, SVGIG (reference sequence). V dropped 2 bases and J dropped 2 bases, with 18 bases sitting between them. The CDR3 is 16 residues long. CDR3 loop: CAWSPPLGRANTEAFF. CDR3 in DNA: TGTGCCTGGAGTCCTCCTCTCGGCAGGGCAAACACTGAAGCTTTCTTT. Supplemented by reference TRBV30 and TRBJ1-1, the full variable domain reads SQTIHQWPATLVQPVGSPLSLECTVEGTSNPNLYWYRQAAGRGLQLLFYSVGIGQISSEVPQNLSASRPQDRQFILSSKKLLLSDSGFYLCAWSPPLGRANTEAFFGQGTRLTVV.

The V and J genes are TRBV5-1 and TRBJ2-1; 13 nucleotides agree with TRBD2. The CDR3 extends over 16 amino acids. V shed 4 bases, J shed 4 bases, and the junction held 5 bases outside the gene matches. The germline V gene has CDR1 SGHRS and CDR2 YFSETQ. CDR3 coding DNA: TGCGCCAGCAGCCGGACTAGCGGGAGAATATACAATGAGCAGTTCTTC. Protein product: CASSRTSGRIYNEQFF.

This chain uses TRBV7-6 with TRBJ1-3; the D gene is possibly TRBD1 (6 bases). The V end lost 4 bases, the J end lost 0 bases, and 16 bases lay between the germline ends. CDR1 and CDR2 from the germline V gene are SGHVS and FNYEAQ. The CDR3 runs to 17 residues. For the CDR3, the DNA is TGTGCCAGCAGCTCCTACGCCAGGGGACCCTCTGGAAACACCATATATTTT. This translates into CASSSYARGPSGNTIYF. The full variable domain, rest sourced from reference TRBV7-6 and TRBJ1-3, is GAGVSQSPRYKVTKRGQDVALRCDPISGHVSLYWYRQALGQGPEFLTYFNYEAQQDKSGLPNDRFSAERPEGSISTLTIQRTEQRDSAMYRCASSSYARGPSGNTIYFGEGSWLTVV.

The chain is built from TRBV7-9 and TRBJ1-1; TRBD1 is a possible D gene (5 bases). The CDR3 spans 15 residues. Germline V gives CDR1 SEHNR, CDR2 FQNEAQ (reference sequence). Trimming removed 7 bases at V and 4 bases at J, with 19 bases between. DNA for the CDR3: TGTGCCAGCAATAACTGGGGGGGACTCGGCACTGAAGCTTTCTTT. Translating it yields CASNNWGGLGTEAFF.

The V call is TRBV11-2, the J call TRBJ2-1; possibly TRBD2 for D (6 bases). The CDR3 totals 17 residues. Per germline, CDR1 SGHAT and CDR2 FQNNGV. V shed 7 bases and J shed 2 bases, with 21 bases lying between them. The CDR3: CASTPSGRASTYNEQFF. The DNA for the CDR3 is TGTGCCAGCACCCCCTCCGGGAGAGCGTCCACCTACAATGAGCAGTTCTTC.

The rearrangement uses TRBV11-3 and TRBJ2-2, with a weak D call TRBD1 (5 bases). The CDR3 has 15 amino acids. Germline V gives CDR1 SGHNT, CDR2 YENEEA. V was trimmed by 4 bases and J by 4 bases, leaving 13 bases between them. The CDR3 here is CASSYPGQGTGELFF. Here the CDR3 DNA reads TGTGCCAGCAGCTATCCGGGCCAGGGCACCGGGGAGCTGTTTTTT.

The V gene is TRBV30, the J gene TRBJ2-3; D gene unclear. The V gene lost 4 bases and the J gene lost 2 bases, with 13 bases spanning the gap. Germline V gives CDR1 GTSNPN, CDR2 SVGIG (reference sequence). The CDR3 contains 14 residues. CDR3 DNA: TGTGCCTGGACGGTCGGTTCCTTCACAGATACGCAGTATTTT. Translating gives CAWTVGSFTDTQYF. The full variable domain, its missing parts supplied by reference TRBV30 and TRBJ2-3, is SQTIHQWPATLVQPVGSPLSLECTVEGTSNPNLYWYRQAAGRGLQLLFYSVGIGQISSEVPQNLSASRPQDRQFILSSKKLLLSDSGFYLCAWTVGSFTDTQYFGPGTRLTVL.

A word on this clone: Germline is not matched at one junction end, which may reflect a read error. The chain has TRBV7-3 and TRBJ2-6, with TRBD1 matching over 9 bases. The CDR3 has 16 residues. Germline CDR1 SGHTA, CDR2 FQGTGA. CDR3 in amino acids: CASSPRDRDGANGLTF. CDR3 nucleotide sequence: TGTGCCAGCAGTCCTCGGGACAGGGATGGGGCCAACGGCCTGACTTTC.